Listed here are 26 T cell receptor beta chains from one sample, sequenced in a study of immune reconstitution after stem cell transplant in scleroderma. TCRdb re-analysed the RT-PCR reads in MiXCR, keeping a single row per CDR3 protein. This table has around 2,300 distinct CDR3 sequences, 10% to 11% appearing once. The sample was collected before or after autologous hematopoietic stem cell transplantation (not recorded which). The receptors derive from a female donor with systemic sclerosis.

This chain links TRBV7-3 with TRBJ2-2; TRBD1 aligns across 8 bases. The V gene's germline CDR1 is SGHTA and CDR2 FQGTGA. This CDR3 is 16 amino acids long. Losses at the gene ends were 3 bases for V and 2 bases for J; bases not matched to a gene: 5. CDR3 nucleotide sequence: TGTGCCAGCAGCTTTACCGGGACAGGAAACACCGGGGAGCTGTTTTTT. Amino acids: CASSFTGTGNTGELFF.

In its sample, this clonotype ranks as medium-sized. The CDR3 DNA reads as TGCGCCAGCAGTCAATACTCCCGGGTCCCCGAGCAGTTCTTC. This codes for CASSQYSRVPEQFF. The chain has TRBV23-1 and TRBJ2-1; D gene ambiguous. TRBV23-1 is sorted into the ORF group, with uncertain function. Between the trimmed V and J ends, which lost 1 base and 10 bases, there was a span of 14 bases. The CDR3 extends over 14 amino acids.

By share of the sample, this clonotype is medium-sized. V gene TRBV7-9 combines with J gene TRBJ1-2; TRBD1 might be the D (6 bases). The V end was cut by 5 bases, the J end by 0 bases, with 13 bases between. CDR3 length: 15 residues. The germline gives CDR1 SEHNR, CDR2 FQNEAQ (reference sequence). CDR3 in amino acids: CASSAPGQTNYGYTF. For the CDR3, the DNA is TGTGCCAGCAGCGCACCGGGACAAACTAACTATGGCTACACCTTC.

V usage is TRBV5-1 and J usage is TRBJ2-3, with D hard to call. The V gene lost 4 bases and the J gene lost 5 bases, with 11 bases spanning the gap. The CDR3 covers 13 residues. Germline loops: CDR1 SGHRS, CDR2 YFSETQ. The CDR3 DNA reads TGCGCCAGCAGCGCCGGAGCCGGAGATACGCAGTATTTT. Residues: CASSAGAGDTQYF.

On this clonotype: Possible read error: a much larger clone is one base away. The chain links TRBV7-9 to TRBJ1-1; the D gene is possibly TRBD1 (6 bases). The germline CDR1 and CDR2 sequences are SEHNR and FQNEAQ (reference sequence). The CDR3 has 14 residues. The CDR3 DNA sequence: TGTGCCAGCAGCTTAACGGGGGCGCGAACTGAAGCTCTCTTT. As protein: CASSLTGARTEALF.

This sequence joins TRBV10-3 and TRBJ1-6; possibly TRBD1 for D (5 bases). Germline V CDR1 and CDR2: ENHRY, SYGVKD. The V and J ends lost 6 bases and 7 bases respectively, with 10 bases between them. The CDR3 spans 13 residues. CDR3 sequence reads: CAIRSRDNSPLHF. CDR3 DNA: TGTGCCATCAGAAGCCGGGACAATTCACCCCTCCACTTT.

J is TRBJ1-2 and V is TRBV28, with D perhaps matching TRBD1 (5 bases). V gave up 10 bases and J gave up 4 bases, with 28 bases separating them. CDR1 and CDR2 (germline): MDHEN, SYDVKM. This CDR3 region has 17 residues. The chain's CDR3 is CATRLGGVWLKGYGYTF. The CDR3 DNA sequence: TGTGCCACCCGGCTGGGGGGGGTATGGCTTAAGGGCTATGGCTACACCTTC.

The V and J genes are TRBV6-6 and TRBJ1-1; D gene unclear. V gave up 0 bases and J gave up 2 bases, with 13 bases separating them. CDR1 MNHNY and CDR2 SVGAGI come from the germline V gene (reference sequence). The CDR3 is 16 residues long. The CDR3: CASSYSGWQTNTEAFF. CDR3 nucleotide sequence: TGTGCCAGCAGTTACTCTGGTTGGCAGACCAACACTGAAGCTTTCTTT.

The chain carries TRBV2 and TRBJ1-2; possible D gene TRBD1, 5 bases. Germline V CDR1 and CDR2: SNHLY, FYNNEI. The CDR3 is made up of 14 amino acids. Trimming pared 2 bases from V and 8 bases from J, leaving 15 bases between. The CDR3 protein is CASSESEGLGGYTF. As DNA, the CDR3 is TGTGCCAGCAGTGAATCGGAGGGGTTAGGAGGCTACACCTTC.

Sample share makes this clonotype medium-sized. The chain joins TRBV5-5 to TRBJ1-6, with 7 nucleotides matching TRBD1. Germline loops: CDR1 SGHKS, CDR2 YYEKEE (reference sequence). The V gene end was trimmed by 0 bases and the J gene end by 11 bases; junction bases not matched to a gene: 8. The CDR3 has 15 residues. The CDR3 is CASSLGDRHTAPLHF. For the CDR3, the DNA is TGTGCCAGCAGCTTGGGGGACAGACACACGGCACCCCTCCACTTT.

This clonotype qualifies as medium-sized. This sequence joins TRBV29-1 and TRBJ1-1, with 7 bases that match TRBD1. Germline CDR1 SQVTM, CDR2 ANQGSEA. The V segment lost 4 bases and the J segment 10 bases; nucleotides outside the gene matches: 9. CDR3 size: 12 residues. The CDR3 DNA reads TGCAGCGTTGTAGGAGGGGGCGATACAGCTTTCTTT. It encodes CSVVGGGDTAFF. Using reference TRBV29-1 and TRBJ1-1 for the parts outside the CDR3, the full variable domain is SAVISQKPSRDICQRGTSLTIQCQVDSQVTMMFWYRQQPGQSLTLIATANQGSEATYESGFVIDKFPISRPNLTFSTLTVSNMSPEDSSIYLCSVVGGGDTAFFGQGTRLTVV.

The sample holds a few counts of this clonotype. The chain couples TRBV5-6 to TRBJ2-7, with TRBD1 matching 9 bases. V lost 4 bases and J lost 6; bases outside the gene matches: 8. Germline V gives CDR1 SGHDT, CDR2 YYEEEE. This CDR3 is 14 amino acids long. CDR3 coding DNA: TGTGCCAGCAGCCCGGGACAGGGTATCTCCGAGCAGTACTTC. Protein: CASSPGQGISEQYF.

Within the sample, this clonotype is large. This rearrangement joins TRBV9 to TRBJ1-4; perhaps TRBD1 as D (5 bases). Looked up from germline, CDR1 is SGDLS and CDR2 is YYNGEE. The V end was cut by 0 bases, the J end by 2 bases, with 8 bases between. This CDR3 is 15 amino acids long. The CDR3 is CASSVEGDTNEKLFF. CDR3 coding DNA: TGTGCCAGCAGCGTAGAAGGGGACACTAATGAAAAACTGTTTTTT.

Relative to its sample, this clonotype is medium-sized. This rearrangement joins TRBV29-1 to TRBJ1-1; tentative D call: TRBD1 (5 bases). The CDR3 extends over 11 amino acids. Germline V lookup: CDR1 SQVTM, CDR2 ANQGSEA. The V and J ends lost 4 bases and 11 bases respectively, with 14 bases between them. CDR3: CSVGGWGGAFF. Here the CDR3 DNA reads TGCAGCGTTGGGGGATGGGGGGGGGCTTTCTTT.

Within the sample, this clonotype is medium-sized. Written as DNA, the CDR3 is TGTGCCAGCAGTTCCACAGCGAACACTGAAGCTTTCTTT. This gives the protein CASSSTANTEAFF. The chain couples TRBV27 to TRBJ1-1; D remains ambiguous. The CDR3 is 13 residues long. Germline V CDR1 and CDR2: MNHEY, SMNVEV (reference sequence). Trimming took 4 bases from V and 1 from J, leaving 7 bases between them.

J is TRBJ2-1 and V is TRBV6-5; 9 nucleotides align to TRBD2. The length of the CDR3 is 15 residues. Germline lookup yields CDR1 MNHEY and CDR2 SVGAGI. V lost 2 bases and J lost 8; bases outside the gene matches: 7. Here the CDR3 DNA reads TGTGCCAGCAGTTACGCTGGTAGCGGGAGATATGAGCAGTTCTTC. Translating it yields CASSYAGSGRYEQFF.

Regarding this clonotype: A clone one base away is much larger, so this may be a read error. The chain couples TRBV11-3 to TRBJ2-7; D may correspond to TRBD1 or TRBD2 (5 bases each). Germline V lookup: CDR1 SGHNT, CDR2 YENEEA. The CDR3 has 13 residues. This CDR3 reads CTSSARGEHEQYF. The CDR3, as DNA: TGTACCAGCAGCGCCCGGGGCGAGCATGAGCAGTACTTC.

V is TRBV10-1 and J is TRBJ1-1, with D unresolved. V was shortened by 9 bases and J by 0 bases, with 11 bases between the two germline ends. Germline assignment: CDR1 WNHNN and CDR2 SYGVQD (reference sequence). The CDR3 spans 13 residues. CDR3 residues: CASQPVMNTEAFF. For the CDR3, the DNA is TGCGCCAGTCAGCCGGTTATGAACACTGAAGCTTTCTTT.

Points on this clonotype: A much larger clone sits a single nucleotide away, making a read error possible. The chain employs TRBV20-1 and TRBJ1-5; the D gene is possibly TRBD1 (5 bases). Per germline, CDR1 DFQATT and CDR2 SNEGSKA (reference sequence). The CDR3 is 15 amino acids. The V gene lost 3 bases and the J gene lost 4 bases, with 16 bases spanning the gap. The CDR3 nucleotides are TGCAGTGCTAGCCTAGGACGGGGGTGGAATCAGCCCCAGCATTTT. This codes for CSASLGRGWNQPQHF.

J is TRBJ1-1 and V is TRBV12-3 or TRBV12-4; D perhaps matches TRBD1 (5 bases). Trimming pared 3 bases from V and 6 bases from J, leaving 8 bases between. The CDR3 spans 12 residues. The CDR3 loop is CASSLRGAEAFF. Written as DNA, the CDR3 is TGTGCCAGCAGTTTGCGGGGCGCTGAAGCTTTCTTT.

In its sample, this clonotype ranks as large. DNA for the CDR3: TGCGCCAGCAGCCCGACTAGGAACAATGAGCAGTTCTTC. Protein product: CASSPTRNNEQFF. This chain links TRBV5-1 with TRBJ2-1; a possible D gene is TRBD2 (6 bases). Deletions cut 4 bases from V and 5 bases from J, with 10 bases between. Germline V CDR1 and CDR2: SGHRS, YFSETQ. The CDR3 contains 13 residues.

This clonotype was observed a few times. The J gene is TRBJ2-7, the V gene TRBV29-1; the D is unclear. V dropped 4 bases and J dropped 2 bases, with 9 bases sitting between them. Per the germline V gene, CDR1 is SQVTM and CDR2 is ANQGSEA. This CDR3 has 12 amino acids. CDR3 protein: CSVVKETYEQYF. The CDR3, as DNA: TGCAGCGTTGTAAAGGAAACCTACGAGCAGTACTTC.

The V call is TRBV12-3 or TRBV12-4, the J call TRBJ1-4, with D maybe TRBD1 (5 bases). Trimming left V 2 bases short and J 6 bases short, with 13 bases between. This CDR3 contains 15 residues. The CDR3 sequence: CASSLPGTGDEKLFF. CDR3 coding DNA: TGTGCCAGCAGTTTACCCGGGACGGGTGATGAAAAACTGTTTTTT.

This clonotype came up a few times. V gene TRBV27 combines with J gene TRBJ2-7; D is uncertain. This CDR3 is built from 13 residues. V lost 5 bases to trimming and J lost 6 bases, with 14 bases between them. Germline CDR1 MNHEY, CDR2 SMNVEV (reference sequence). CDR3 bases: TGTGCCAGCAGTCCGACATCGGCCGGCGAGCAGTACTTC. Amino acids: CASSPTSAGEQYF.

By share of the sample, this clonotype is large. The chain employs TRBV2 and TRBJ2-1; no clear D gene. The CDR3 covers 14 residues. Germline V gene sequence: CDR1 SNHLY, CDR2 FYNNEI. Trimming took off 3 bases at V and 6 bases at J, with 12 bases between the two ends. The CDR3 loop reads CASSEGLLSNEQFF. The CDR3 nucleotides read TGTGCCAGCAGTGAGGGGTTACTGTCCAATGAGCAGTTCTTC.

This clonotype is judged large. The V and J genes are TRBV7-6 and TRBJ1-5; D gene unclear. The CDR3 runs to 13 residues. CDR1 is SGHVS, CDR2 FNYEAQ, per germline. The ends were cut back, 1 base at V and 4 bases at J, with 5 bases in the middle. In DNA, the CDR3 is TGTGCCAGCAGCTTAGAGATAAATCAGCCCCAGCATTTT. It encodes CASSLEINQPQHF.